These T cell receptor beta chains were read from a single sample in a study of blood T cell repertoires in COVID-19. The protocol was immunoSEQ multiplex PCR, while the TCRdb copy is restricted to in-frame clones and leaves out a portion. This table holds around 320,000 clones, 90% found once. Material: PBMCs or T cells enriched from blood (not recorded which). These receptors were collected from a young woman with acute COVID-19. The CDR3 runs from the conserved cysteine through the conserved F or W. The D gene is left open where the match is weak. Clone size is shown for a subset of rows, as once, few, many or a class of expanded clone.

>NA|TRBJ1-1|TRBD1|TRBV11-2
CASSSPFLTGATEAFF
TGTGCCAGCAGCTCCCCATTTTTAACAGGGGCCACTGAAGCTTTCTTT
>NA|TRBJ1-1|NA|TRBV24-1
CATRQGGVGSTEAFF
TGTGCCACCAGACAGGGTGGTGTGGGGAGCACTGAAGCTTTCTTT
>NA|TRBJ2-7|TRBD1|TRBV5-1
CASSPRSGTGAEQYF
TGCGCCAGCAGCCCGAGGTCCGGGACAGGGGCCGAGCAGTACTTC
>NA|TRBJ1-5|NA|TRBV6-1
CASSDRQPSNQPQHF
TGTGCCAGCAGTGACCGACAGCCTAGCAATCAGCCCCAGCATTTT
>NA|TRBJ1-2|NA|TRBV28
CASSPLLGRGSESYGYTF
TGTGCCAGCAGCCCCCTTCTAGGCAGGGGATCGGAAAGCTATGGCTACACCTTC
>NA|TRBJ1-4|NA|TRBV11-2
CASSLAVTPNEKLFF
TGTGCCAGCAGCTTAGCCGTGACTCCGAATGAAAAACTGTTTTTT
>NA|TRBJ1-3|NA|TRBV19
CASSAYPGQTYSGITIYF
TGTGCCAGTAGTGCCTACCCTGGACAGACTTACTCTGGAATCACCATATATTTT
>NA|TRBJ1-1|NA|TRBV5-1
CASSPVELNTEAFF
TGCGCCAGCAGCCCTGTAGAGCTGAACACTGAAGCTTTCTTT
>NA|TRBJ1-4|NA|TRBV7-7
CASSATGEGEKLFF
TGTGCTAGCAGCGCGACAGGAGAGGGAGAAAAACTGTTTTTT
>NA|TRBJ2-7|TRBD1|TRBV29-1
CSVERTGREQYF
TGCAGCGTCGAAAGGACAGGTCGCGAGCAGTACTTC
>NA|TRBJ1-1|NA|TRBV28
CASSPSGHLNTEAFF
TGTGCCAGCAGTCCATCGGGACACTTGAACACTGAAGCTTTCTTT
>NA|TRBJ2-7|NA|TRBV7-9
CASSQFQGYEQYF
TGTGCCAGCAGTCAATTCCAGGGGTACGAGCAGTACTTC
>NA|TRBJ2-1|NA|TRBV15
CATSRASGDYNEQFF
TGTGCCACCAGCAGAGCCTCCGGGGACTACAATGAGCAGTTCTTC
>NA|TRBJ2-1|NA|TRBV5-1
CASSFRVIGDEQFF
TGCGCCAGCAGCTTCCGGGTTATCGGCGATGAGCAGTTCTTC
>NA|TRBJ1-3|TRBD1|TRBV6-6
CASSLTGTGNTIYF
TGTGCCAGCAGTCTGACAGGGACGGGAAACACCATATATTTT
>NA|TRBJ2-3|TRBD2|TRBV2
CASSVLAGGPSTDTQYF
TGTGCCAGCTCGGTTCTAGCGGGAGGGCCGAGTACAGATACGCAGTATTTT
>NA|TRBJ1-5|NA|TRBV27
CASSLQGRPAQPQHF
TGTGCCAGCAGTTTACAGGGGCGGCCAGCTCAGCCCCAGCATTTT
>NA|TRBJ1-2|NA|TRBV29-1
CSVEDVPAGGYTF
TGCAGCGTTGAAGATGTGCCAGCGGGTGGCTACACCTTC
>NA|TRBJ1-6|NA|TRBV9
CASSVSGSRVYSPLHF
TGTGCCAGCAGCGTAAGTGGGTCGAGGGTTTATTCACCCCTCCACTTT
>NA|TRBJ1-3|NA|TRBV11-2
CASSSLREGSTIYF
TGTGCCAGCAGCTCGCTAAGGGAGGGAAGCACCATATATTTT
>NA|TRBJ2-5|NA|TRBV18
CASSPPNQGQETQYF
TGTGCCAGCTCACCACCAAACCAGGGCCAAGAGACCCAGTACTTC
>NA|TRBJ1-1|NA|TRBV4-2
CASSPWGLGTEAFF
TGTGCCAGCAGCCCATGGGGGCTTGGCACTGAAGCTTTCTTT
>NA|TRBJ1-2|NA|TRBV28
CASSLGRLECTF
TGTGCCAGCAGTTTGGGGCGCCTTGAGTGCACCTTC
>NA|TRBJ2-1|NA|TRBV20-1
CSASPLPGSGYNEQFF
TGCAGTGCTAGTCCCCTCCCGGGTAGCGGTTACAATGAGCAGTTCTTC
>once|TRBJ1-3|NA|TRBV30
CAWNNRDRNTIYF
TGTGCCTGGAATAACAGGGATCGAAACACCATATATTTT
>few|TRBJ1-5|NA|TRBV30
CAWSVEAGNQPQHF
TGTGCCTGGAGTGTAGAGGCAGGGAATCAGCCCCAGCATTTT
>NA|TRBJ2-3|TRBD2|TRBV28
CASRNYLAGVSTDTQYF
TGTGCCAGCAGGAACTACCTAGCGGGAGTTAGCACAGATACGCAGTATTTT
>NA|TRBJ1-1|NA|TRBV7-9
CASSFPYRGTEAFF
TGTGCCAGCAGCTTCCCCTATCGGGGCACTGAAGCTTTCTTT
>NA|TRBJ2-1|TRBD1|TRBV11-2
CASSRDSPLYNEQFF
TGTGCCAGCAGTCGGGACAGCCCCTTATACAATGAGCAGTTCTTC
>NA|TRBJ2-1|NA|TRBV7-9
CASSSYEQFF
TGTGCCAGCAGCTCCTATGAGCAGTTCTTC
>NA|TRBJ1-5|NA|TRBV19
CASSNQGNQPQHF
TGTGCCAGTAGTAATCAGGGCAACCAGCCCCAGCATTTT
>NA|TRBJ1-2|NA|TRBV5-3
CARSFRNSYGYTF
TGTGCCAGAAGCTTTCGGAACAGCTATGGCTACACCTTC
>once|TRBJ1-2|TRBD1|TRBV28
CASSLTGGPYGYTF
TGTGCCAGCAGTTTGACAGGGGGTCCCTATGGCTACACCTTC
>NA|TRBJ2-2|NA|TRBV6-5
CASSPGVFNTGELFF
TGTGCCAGCAGTCCAGGGGTGTTTAACACCGGGGAGCTGTTTTTT
>NA|TRBJ1-1|NA|TRBV28
CASGDRTEAFF
TGTGCCAGCGGCGACAGGACTGAAGCTTTCTTT
>NA|TRBJ2-5|NA|TRBV11-3
CASSLVGGHQETQYF
TGTGCCAGCAGCTTAGTAGGGGGTCACCAAGAGACCCAGTACTTC
>NA|TRBJ2-1|NA|TRBV5-4
CASSLDTVSYNEQFF
TGTGCCAGCAGCTTGGACACAGTATCCTACAATGAGCAGTTCTTC
>NA|TRBJ1-1|NA|TRBV28
CASSLWQGYQSEAFF
TGTGCCAGCAGTTTGTGGCAGGGGTATCAGTCTGAAGCTTTCTTT
>NA|TRBJ1-1|NA|TRBV7-2
CASSLGGLNTEAFF
TGTGCCAGCAGCTTAGGGGGACTCAACACTGAAGCTTTCTTT
>NA|TRBJ2-1|NA|TRBV5-4
CASSPHRDEQFF
TGTGCCAGCAGCCCTCACAGGGATGAGCAGTTCTTC
>NA|TRBJ1-2|TRBD1|TRBV5-1
CASSQTGDGYTF
TGCGCCAGCAGCCAGACAGGGGACGGCTACACCTTC
>once|TRBJ2-7|TRBD1|TRBV13
CASSFRQGPYEQYF
TGTGCCAGCAGCTTCAGACAGGGCCCCTACGAGCAGTACTTC
>NA|TRBJ1-2|NA|TRBV11-2
CASSLGGGYTF
TGTGCCAGCAGCTTAGGAGGTGGCTACACCTTC
>NA|TRBJ1-6|NA|TRBV7-9
CASSSGGDLSALHF
TGTGCCAGCAGCTCTGGCGGGGACCTGAGTGCCCTCCACTTT